The sequence of this T cell receptor beta chain was determined in a study of T cell clonality in common variable immunodeficiency. Study-wide points: Fewer deletions and N-nucleotide insertions were reportedly seen in common variable immunodeficiency TCR beta sequences.

Germline V gene data show CDR1 as PRHDT and CDR2 as FYEKMQ (reference sequence). CDR3 length: 16 amino acids. V was clipped by 0 bases and J by 2 bases; unmatched bases: 6. As for this clone: The antigen remains unidentified. The CDR3 is cut off 3 residues early in the read; its end comes from the germline J gene.

Repertoires were generated with immunoSEQ multiplex PCR, while TCRdb's copy carries only in-frame clones and drops some. Listed are over 15,000 clones; 4.9% falls within the top ten. The chain has TRBV13 and TRBJ2-5; 7 positions agree with TRBD2. This clonotype originated in a human donor with common variable immunodeficiency. Sequencing was done on a sample of peripheral blood mononuclear cells. The CDR3 is CASSLGGGSPQETQYF. CDR3 bases read: TGTGCCAGCAGCTTAGGCGGCGGGAGCCCTCAAGAGACC.